The rows below give T cell receptor beta chains drawn from one sample of a study of blood T cells in healthy people across ages. TCRdb called the 5' RACE reads again in MiXCR, with one record for every CDR3 protein. The repertoire consists of 540,000 or so distinct CDR3 sequences, with approximately 25% occurring once and the leading ten covering less than 20%. The sample comprised blood. The receptors come from a woman in her 70s in good health. CDR3s include the opening cysteine and the closing phenylalanine or tryptophan. D genes are given only for firm matches. Size is omitted from some rows. Given values are once, few, many or a class for expanded clones.

TRBJ2-2 | TRBV24-1 | NA | NA | CATSASTNTGELFF | TGTGCCACTTCCGCCTCAACGAACACCGGGGAGCTGTTTTTT
TRBJ1-4 | TRBV7-9 | few | TRBD1 | CASSSGQGEVVTEKLFF | TGTGCCAGCAGCTCGGGACAGGGGGAGGTGGTCACCGAAAAACTGTTTTTT
TRBJ2-1 | TRBV6-6 | NA | NA | CASRLALNEQFF | TGTGCCAGCAGGCTAGCTCTAAATGAGCAGTTCTTC
TRBJ1-4 | TRBV20-1 | few | TRBD1 | CSARQGTGNEKLFF | TGCAGTGCTAGACAGGGGACAGGGAATGAAAAACTGTTTTTT
TRBJ1-2 | TRBV10-3 | NA | NA | CAISRGSGGYTF | TGTGCCATCAGTAGGGGTTCGGGAGGCTACACCTTC
TRBJ1-2 | TRBV28 | few | TRBD1 | CASSRLTGIGYTF | TGTGCCAGCAGCAGACTGACAGGGATCGGCTACACCTTC
TRBJ2-7 | TRBV2 | NA | NA | CASKVRRGSGNEQYF | TGTGCCAGCAAGGTTCGCAGGGGATCTGGTAACGAGCAGTACTTC
TRBJ2-5 | TRBV7-9 | few | NA | CASSLMHGLQETQYF | TGTGCCAGCAGCTTAATGCACGGTCTTCAAGAGACCCAGTACTTC
TRBJ2-3 | TRBV7-2 | many | TRBD1 | CASSPLGTGSDTQYF | TGTGCCAGCAGCCCTTTAGGGACAGGGAGCGATACGCAGTATTTT
TRBJ2-5 | TRBV6-5 | few | TRBD1 | CASSEPPGGETQYF | TGTGCCAGCAGTGAACCTCCAGGGGGCGAGACCCAGTACTTC
TRBJ2-5 | TRBV20-1 | NA | TRBD2 | CSPLHGGEETQYF | TGCAGTCCTCTACACGGGGGGGAAGAGACCCAGTACTTC
TRBJ2-7 | TRBV6-5 | NA | NA | CASSYGSATSYEQYF | TGTGCCAGCAGTTATGGGAGCGCCACCTCCTACGAGCAGTACTTC
TRBJ2-7 | TRBV27 | NA | NA | CASSLMWQGLTYEQYF | TGTGCCAGCAGTTTAATGTGGCAGGGGCTCACCTACGAGCAGTACTTC
TRBJ1-6 | TRBV28 | NA | NA | CASSLSSGGNSPLHF | TGTGCCAGCAGTTTATCTTCTGGGGGTAATTCACCCCTCCACTTT
TRBJ2-5 | TRBV20-1 | few | NA | CSAISPSGGMETQYF | TGCAGTGCCATCTCTCCCTCCGGGGGAATGGAGACCCAGTACTTC
TRBJ2-3 | TRBV6-2/TRBV6-3 | NA | TRBD2 | CASSYAAGGPAHTQYF | TGTGCCAGCAGTTACGCCGCGGGGGGCCCCGCGCATACGCAGTATTTT
TRBJ1-3 | TRBV24-1 | NA | TRBD1 | CATSDSGGSGNTIYF | TGTGCCACCAGTGATTCAGGGGGGAGCGGAAACACCATATATTTT
TRBJ1-4 | TRBV3-1 | few | NA | CASSQDWGHDEKLFF | TGTGCCAGCAGCCAAGATTGGGGCCACGATGAAAAACTGTTTTTT
TRBJ1-2 | TRBV11-1 | NA | NA | CASSSGGNRRGYTF | TGTGCCAGCAGTTCCGGGGGCAATCGGCGTGGCTACACCTTC
TRBJ1-3 | TRBV7-9 | NA | NA | CASSPTELGNTIYF | TGTGCCAGCAGCCCGACAGAATTGGGAAACACCATATATTTT
TRBJ1-2 | TRBV27 | NA | TRBD1 | CASTKGQGNYGYTF | TGTGCCAGCACGAAGGGACAGGGAAACTATGGCTACACCTTC
TRBJ1-2 | TRBV28 | many | NA | CASSRNYGYTF | TGTGCCAGCAGCAGGAACTATGGCTACACCTTC
TRBJ1-2 | TRBV25-1 | few | TRBD1 | CASRRTGGYGYTF | TGTGCCAGCAGAAGGACAGGCGGCTATGGCTACACCTTC
TRBJ2-5 | TRBV12-3/TRBV12-4 | once | TRBD2 | CASTSLKAASGGGKKETQYF | TGTGCCTCAACAAGTCTAAAGGCGGCTAGCGGGGGGGGGAAAAAAGAGACCCAGTACTTC
TRBJ1-1 | TRBV10-3 | NA | TRBD1 | CAISESGTGFGDTEVFF | TGTGCCATCAGTGAGTCCGGGACAGGGTTTGGGGACACTGAAGTTTTCTTT
TRBJ2-7 | TRBV6-2/TRBV6-3 | NA | TRBD1 | CASRTLGQGATYEQYF | TGTGCCAGCAGAACCCTAGGACAGGGGGCTACCTACGAGCAGTACTTC
TRBJ1-3 | TRBV13 | NA | NA | CASSLGLAPTGNTIYF | TGTGCCAGCAGCTTAGGCCTGGCTCCGACTGGAAACACCATATATTTT
TRBJ1-1 | TRBV20-1 | few | NA | CSARVGAMNTEAFF | TGCAGTGCTAGAGTTGGAGCTATGAACACTGAAGCTTTCTTT
TRBJ2-1 | TRBV7-8 | once | TRBD2 | CASSFIYGGVDNEQFF | TGTGCCAGCAGCTTCATCTATGGGGGGGTTGACAATGAGCAGTTCTTC
TRBJ2-2 | TRBV20-1 | NA | TRBD1 | CSARRGGQAGELFF | TGCAGTGCGCGAAGGGGCGGACAGGCCGGGGAGCTGTTTTTT
TRBJ2-5 | TRBV7-2 | few | TRBD2 | CASSLGPSGGAGTQYF | TGTGCCAGCAGCTTAGGTCCTAGCGGGGGGGCCGGGACCCAGTACTTC
TRBJ1-1 | TRBV5-1 | NA | NA | CASSFDGGNTEAFF | TGCGCCAGCAGCTTTGACGGGGGTAACACTGAAGCTTTCTTT
TRBJ1-2 | TRBV29-1 | NA | TRBD1 | CSVTGTGYGYTF | TGCAGCGTGACCGGGACAGGGTATGGCTACACCTTC
TRBJ2-1 | TRBV20-1 | NA | NA | CSARVLGTGDYNEQFF | TGCAGTGCTAGAGTTCTCGGGACTGGTGACTACAATGAGCAGTTCTTC
TRBJ2-3 | TRBV7-2 | few | TRBD2 | CASSLKASGGANTQYF | TGTGCCAGCAGCTTAAAGGCTAGCGGGGGGGCCAATACGCAGTATTTT
TRBJ2-5 | TRBV20-1 | few | NA | CSASRTVGETQYF | TGCAGTGCTTCCCGGACAGTCGGAGAGACCCAGTACTTC
TRBJ2-5 | TRBV20-1 | NA | TRBD2 | CSARASGGTSGQETQYF | TGCAGTGCTAGAGCCAGTGGGGGGACTAGCGGCCAAGAGACCCAGTACTTC
TRBJ2-3 | TRBV29-1 | NA | NA | CSVDNSGDTQYF | TGCAGCGTTGATAATTCGGGAGATACGCAGTATTTT
TRBJ2-7 | TRBV7-2 | few | TRBD2 | CASSSTSGDNYEQYF | TGTGCCAGCAGCTCTACTAGCGGAGACAACTACGAGCAGTACTTC
TRBJ2-1 | TRBV29-1 | many | NA | CSVESRNEQFF | TGCAGCGTTGAGTCTCGCAATGAGCAGTTCTTC
TRBJ1-4 | TRBV11-3 | few | NA | CASSTRDTTKEKLFF | TGTGCCAGCAGCACGCGGGACACCACAAAGGAAAAACTGTTTTTT
TRBJ2-5 | TRBV11-2 | few | NA | CASSLAGAGGETQYF | TGTGCCAGCAGCTTAGCGGGCGCGGGTGGGGAGACCCAGTACTTC
TRBJ2-5 | TRBV18 | many | NA | CASSPPGQGIRLEQYF | TGTGCCAGCTCACCACCCGGGCAGGGCATAAGATTGGAGCAGTACTTC
TRBJ2-3 | TRBV7-9 | NA | NA | CASSALLATGTDTQYF | TGTGCCAGCAGCGCCCTTTTAGCAACGGGGACAGATACGCAGTATTTT
TRBJ2-5 | TRBV4-2 | few | NA | CASSRGSDGETQYF | TGTGCCAGCAGCCGGGGTTCGGACGGAGAGACCCAGTACTTC
TRBJ2-5 | TRBV7-2 | NA | NA | CASSYSSKETQYF | TGTGCCAGCAGCTACAGTAGTAAAGAGACCCAGTACTTC
TRBJ2-4 | TRBV7-2 | few | NA | CASSPLASKNIQYF | TGTGCCAGCAGCCCGCTAGCCTCCAAAAACATTCAGTACTTC
TRBJ1-3 | TRBV5-1 | few | NA | CASSLAPQDSGNTIYF | TGCGCCAGCAGCTTGGCCCCACAGGACTCTGGAAACACCATATATTTT